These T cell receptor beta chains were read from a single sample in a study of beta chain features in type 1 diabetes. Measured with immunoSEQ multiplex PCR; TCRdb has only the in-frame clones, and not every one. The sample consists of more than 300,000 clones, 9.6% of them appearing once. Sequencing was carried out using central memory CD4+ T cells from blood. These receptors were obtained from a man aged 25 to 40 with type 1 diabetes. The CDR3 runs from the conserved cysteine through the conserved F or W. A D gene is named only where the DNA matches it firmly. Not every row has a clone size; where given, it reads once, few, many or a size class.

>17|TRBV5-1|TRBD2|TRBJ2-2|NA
CASSLATSGRAAGELFF
TGCGCCAGCAGCTTGGCGACTAGCGGGAGGGCCGCCGGGGAGCTGTTTTTT
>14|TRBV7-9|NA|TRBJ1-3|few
CATPSEGSGNTIYF
TGTGCCACCCCCTCGGAAGGGTCTGGAAACACCATATATTTT
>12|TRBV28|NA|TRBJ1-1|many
CASSFRVDGAFF
TGTGCCAGCAGTTTTAGGGTTGATGGAGCTTTCTTT
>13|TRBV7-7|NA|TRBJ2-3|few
CASSLEQGDTQYF
TGTGCTAGCAGCTTAGAGCAGGGAGATACGCAGTATTTT
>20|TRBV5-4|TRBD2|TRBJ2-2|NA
CASSFKIPGLAGERGGELFF
TGTGCCAGCAGCTTCAAAATACCGGGACTAGCGGGAGAGCGGGGCGGGGAGCTGTTTTTT
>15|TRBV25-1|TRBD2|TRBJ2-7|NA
CASSETLADSYEQYF
TGTGCCAGCAGTGAGACCCTAGCGGACTCCTACGAGCAGTACTTC
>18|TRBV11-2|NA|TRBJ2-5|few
CASSLDSRSQGLEETQYF
TGTGCCAGCAGCTTAGATTCCCGCTCACAGGGACTCGAAGAGACCCAGTACTTC
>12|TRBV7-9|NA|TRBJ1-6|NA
CASSWIDGFLHF
TGTGCCAGCAGCTGGATCGACGGGTTCCTCCACTTT
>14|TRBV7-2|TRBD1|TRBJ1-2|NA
CASRLTGQHYGYTF
TGTGCCAGCAGGTTAACGGGACAGCATTATGGCTACACCTTC
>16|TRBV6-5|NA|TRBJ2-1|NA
CASSYEPMSSYNEQFF
TGTGCCAGCAGTTACGAGCCGATGAGCTCCTACAATGAGCAGTTCTTC
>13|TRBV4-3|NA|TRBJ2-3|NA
CASSQAPGDTQYF
TGCGCCAGCAGCCAAGCCCCGGGAGATACGCAGTATTTT
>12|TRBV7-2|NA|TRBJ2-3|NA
CASSLFTDTQYF
TGTGCCAGCAGCTTATTCACAGATACGCAGTATTTT
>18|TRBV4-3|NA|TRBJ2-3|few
CASSQVLRSEGAGDTQYF
TGCGCCAGCAGCCAGGTACTTAGAAGCGAGGGTGCCGGAGATACGCAGTATTTT
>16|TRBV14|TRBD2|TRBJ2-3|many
CASSQQLAARADTQYF
TGTGCCAGCAGCCAACAACTAGCGGCCAGGGCAGATACGCAGTATTTT
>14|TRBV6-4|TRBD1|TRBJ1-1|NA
CASSQGQGWTEAFF
TGTGCCAGCAGCCAGGGACAGGGGTGGACTGAAGCTTTCTTT
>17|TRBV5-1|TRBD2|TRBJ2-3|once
CASSLGVTSDRTDTQYF
TGCGCCAGCAGCTTGGGGGTGACTAGCGACCGCACAGATACGCAGTATTTT
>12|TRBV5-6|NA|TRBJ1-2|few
CASSLAGFGYTF
TGTGCCAGCAGCTTGGCAGGGTTTGGCTACACCTTC
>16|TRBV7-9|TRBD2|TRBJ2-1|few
CASSQDLLAGVNEQFF
TGTGCCAGCAGCCAAGATCTCCTAGCGGGAGTAAATGAGCAGTTCTTC
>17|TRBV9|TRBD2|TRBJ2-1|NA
CARSRQGGLAGRGEQFF
TGTGCCCGCAGCCGGCAGGGGGGACTAGCGGGACGGGGTGAGCAGTTCTTC
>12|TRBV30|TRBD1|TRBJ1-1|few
CACIQGLTEAFF
TGTGCCTGTATACAGGGGTTGACTGAAGCTTTCTTT
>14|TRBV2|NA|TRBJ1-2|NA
CASRTDGGASGYTF
TGTGCCAGCAGGACTGATGGGGGGGCGAGTGGCTACACCTTC
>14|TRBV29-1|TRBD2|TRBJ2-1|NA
CSVEREDHYNEQFF
TGCAGCGTTGAGCGGGAGGATCACTACAATGAGCAGTTCTTC
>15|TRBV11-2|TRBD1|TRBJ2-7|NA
CASSRDRVTSYEQYF
TGTGCCAGCAGCCGAGACAGGGTCACATCATACGAGCAGTACTTC
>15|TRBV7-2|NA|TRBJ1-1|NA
CASSLASPGSTEAFF
TGTGCCAGCAGCTTAGCCTCCCCCGGGAGCACTGAAGCTTTCTTT
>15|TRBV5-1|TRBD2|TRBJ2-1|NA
CASSFGTSGNNEQFF
TGCGCCAGCAGCTTTGGGACTAGCGGGAACAATGAGCAGTTCTTC
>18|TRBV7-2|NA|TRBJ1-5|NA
CASSLARGFSPLGQPQHF
TGTGCCAGCAGCTTAGCGAGAGGATTCAGCCCCTTAGGGCAGCCCCAGCATTTT
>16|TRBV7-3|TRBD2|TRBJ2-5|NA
CASSLIGGRARETQYF
TGTGCCAGCAGCTTAATCGGCGGGAGGGCCCGAGAGACCCAGTACTTC
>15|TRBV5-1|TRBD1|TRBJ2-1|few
CASSLEGTGYNEQFF
TGCGCCAGCAGCTTGGAAGGGACAGGGTACAATGAGCAGTTCTTC
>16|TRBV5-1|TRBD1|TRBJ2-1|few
CASSQLGQGADNEQFF
TGCGCCAGCAGCCAACTAGGACAGGGGGCAGATAATGAGCAGTTCTTC
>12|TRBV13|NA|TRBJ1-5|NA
CASSFGSQPQHF
TGTGCCAGCAGCTTCGGCAGTCAGCCCCAGCATTTT
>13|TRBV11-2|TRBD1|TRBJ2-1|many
CASSDGQDNEQFF
TGTGCCAGCAGCGACGGACAGGACAATGAGCAGTTCTTC
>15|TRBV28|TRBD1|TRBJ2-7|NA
CASSLYPGTAYEQYF
TGTGCCAGCAGTTTATATCCGGGGACAGCCTACGAGCAGTACTTC
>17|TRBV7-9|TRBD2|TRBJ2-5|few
CASSLGLSRGALETQYF
TGTGCCAGCAGCTTGGGACTATCAAGAGGGGCGTTAGAGACCCAGTACTTC
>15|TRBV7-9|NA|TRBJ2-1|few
CASSLDGSSYNEQFF
TGTGCCAGCAGCTTGGATGGATCCTCCTACAATGAGCAGTTCTTC
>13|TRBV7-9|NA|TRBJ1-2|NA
CASSLGHNYGYTF
TGTGCCAGCAGCTTAGGACATAACTATGGCTACACCTTC
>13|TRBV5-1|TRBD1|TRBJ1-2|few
CASSLERGQGYTF
TGCGCCAGCAGCTTGGAGAGGGGGCAGGGCTACACCTTC
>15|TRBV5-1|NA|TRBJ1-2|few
CASSRDSRDAYGYTF
TGCGCCAGCAGCCGTGATTCCCGGGACGCCTATGGCTACACCTTC
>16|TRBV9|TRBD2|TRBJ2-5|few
CASSVGGSGGQETQYF
TGTGCCAGCAGCGTTGGGGGGTCGGGAGGGCAAGAGACCCAGTACTTC
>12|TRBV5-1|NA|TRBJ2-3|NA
CASSSDLGMPYF
TGCGCCAGCAGCTCTGACCTAGGAATGCCGTATTTT
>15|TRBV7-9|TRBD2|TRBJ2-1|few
CASSSGTSGRREQFF
TGTGCCAGCAGCTCCGGGACTAGCGGGAGAAGGGAGCAGTTCTTC
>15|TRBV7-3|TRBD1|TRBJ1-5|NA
CASSLTSGGGQPQHF
TGTGCCAGCAGCTTAACGTCAGGGGGCGGTCAGCCCCAGCATTTT
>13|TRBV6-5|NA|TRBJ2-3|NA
CASAGPGTDTQYF
TGTGCCTCCGCTGGGCCGGGCACAGATACGCAGTATTTT
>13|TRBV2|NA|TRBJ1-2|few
CASRRDVNYGYTF
TGTGCCAGCAGAAGGGACGTTAACTATGGCTACACCTTC
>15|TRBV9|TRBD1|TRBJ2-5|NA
CASSWGQGGQETQYF
TGTGCCAGCAGCTGGGGACAGGGAGGCCAAGAGACCCAGTACTTC
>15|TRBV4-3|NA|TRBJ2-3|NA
CASSRQTGVGDTQYF
TGCGCCAGCAGCCGACAGACGGGGGTCGGCGATACGCAGTATTTT
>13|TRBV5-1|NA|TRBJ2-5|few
CASSLWGEETQYF
TGCGCCAGCAGCTTGTGGGGAGAAGAGACCCAGTACTTC
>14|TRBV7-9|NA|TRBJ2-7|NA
CASSPPPIGIEQYF
TGTGCCAGCAGCCCCCCCCCGATCGGAATCGAGCAGTACTTC